This note documents a single T cell receptor beta chain sequence. Other DNA sequences in this sample translate to the same CDR3. The trim removed 3 bases at V and 3 bases at J, leaving 0 bases unmatched. Germline values: CDR1 SQVTM, CDR2 ANQGSEA. This CDR3 contains 12 residues. These data come from a study of shared clonotypes between healthy human individuals. The naive CD8 population came from CD45RO-negative cells selected for CCR7, without terminally differentiated effector memory CD45RA+ cells. The table came from immunoSEQ multiplex PCR; TCRdb's copy has only in-frame clones and leaves some out. The profile shows about 2.1 million clones, 90% to 95% of them singletons.

Source material: naive CD8+ T cells from PBMCs. The chain links TRBV29-1 to TRBJ2-7, with 9 bases lining up with TRBD1. The receptor's source is a man between 18 and 35 years old in good health. Some clones in this sample may be carry-over from other donors' samples. This CDR3 is CSVEGQGYEQYF. For the CDR3, the DNA is TGCAGCGTTGAGGGACAGGGCTACGAGCAGTACTTC.